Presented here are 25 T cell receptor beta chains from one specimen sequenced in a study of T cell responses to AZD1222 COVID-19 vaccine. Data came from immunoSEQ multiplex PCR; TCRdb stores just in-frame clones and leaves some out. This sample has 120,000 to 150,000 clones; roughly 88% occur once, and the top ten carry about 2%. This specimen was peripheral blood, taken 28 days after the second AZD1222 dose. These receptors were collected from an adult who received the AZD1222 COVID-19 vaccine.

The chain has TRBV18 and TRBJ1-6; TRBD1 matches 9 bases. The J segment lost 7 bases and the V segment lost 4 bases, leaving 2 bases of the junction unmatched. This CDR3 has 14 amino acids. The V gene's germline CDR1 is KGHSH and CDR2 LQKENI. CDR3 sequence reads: CASSLDRGNSPLHF. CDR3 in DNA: TGTGCCAGCTCACTGGACAGGGGAAATTCACCCCTCCACTTT.

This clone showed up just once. The CDR3 sequence: CASSVTKDREYGYTF. The CDR3 coding sequence is TGTGCCAGCAGCGTTACGAAAGACAGGGAGTATGGCTACACCTTC. This chain uses TRBV9 with TRBJ1-2, with TRBD1 matching over 7 bases. The CDR3 consists of 15 residues. The germline V gene encodes CDR1 SGDLS and CDR2 YYNGEE. Trimming removed 2 bases from V and 5 bases from J; junction bases left unmatched: 9.

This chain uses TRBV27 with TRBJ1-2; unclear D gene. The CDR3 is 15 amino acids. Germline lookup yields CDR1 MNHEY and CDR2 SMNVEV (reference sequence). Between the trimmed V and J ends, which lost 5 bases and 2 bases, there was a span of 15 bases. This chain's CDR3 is CASSPVASINYGYTF. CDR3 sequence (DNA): TGTGCCAGCAGTCCCGTGGCGTCAATAAACTATGGCTACACCTTC.

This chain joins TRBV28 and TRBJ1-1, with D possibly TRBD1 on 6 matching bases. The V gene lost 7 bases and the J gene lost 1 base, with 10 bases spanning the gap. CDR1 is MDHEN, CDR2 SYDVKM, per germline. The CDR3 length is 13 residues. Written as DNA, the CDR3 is TGTGCCAGCAACAGGGTCGGGAACACTGAAGCTTTCTTT. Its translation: CASNRVGNTEAFF.

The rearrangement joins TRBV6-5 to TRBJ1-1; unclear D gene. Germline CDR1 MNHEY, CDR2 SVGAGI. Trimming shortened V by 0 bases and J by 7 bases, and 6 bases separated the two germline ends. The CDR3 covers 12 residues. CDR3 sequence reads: CASSYSTDEAFF. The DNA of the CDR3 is TGTGCCAGCAGTTACTCGACGGATGAAGCTTTCTTT.

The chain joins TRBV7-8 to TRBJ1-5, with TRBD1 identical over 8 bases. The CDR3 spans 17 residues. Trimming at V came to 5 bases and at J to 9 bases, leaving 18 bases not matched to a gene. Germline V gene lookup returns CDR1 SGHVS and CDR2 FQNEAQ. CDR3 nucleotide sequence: TGTGCCAGCAGCCGTAGGGGGGGACAGGTAGTTTTTTGGCCCCAGCATTTT. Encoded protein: CASSRRGGQVVFWPQHF.

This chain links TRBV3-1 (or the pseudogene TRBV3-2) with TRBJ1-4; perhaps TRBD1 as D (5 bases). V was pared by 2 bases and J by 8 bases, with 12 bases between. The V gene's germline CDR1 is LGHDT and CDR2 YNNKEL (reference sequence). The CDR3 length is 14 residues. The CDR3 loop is CASSQLRVGEKLFF. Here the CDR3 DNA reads TGTGCCAGCAGCCAACTCAGGGTGGGCGAAAAACTGTTTTTT.

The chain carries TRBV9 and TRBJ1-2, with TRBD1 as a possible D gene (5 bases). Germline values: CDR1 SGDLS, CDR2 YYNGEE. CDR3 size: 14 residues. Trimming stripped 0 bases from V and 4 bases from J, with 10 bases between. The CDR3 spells CASSVGQGGYGYTF. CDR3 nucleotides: TGTGCCAGCAGCGTAGGGCAGGGCGGCTATGGCTACACCTTC.

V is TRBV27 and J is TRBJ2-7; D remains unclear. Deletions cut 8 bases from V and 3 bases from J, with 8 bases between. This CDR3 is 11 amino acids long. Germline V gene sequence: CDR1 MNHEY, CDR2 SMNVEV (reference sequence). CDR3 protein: CASPDLYEQYF. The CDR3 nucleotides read TGTGCCAGCCCCGACCTCTACGAGCAGTACTTC.

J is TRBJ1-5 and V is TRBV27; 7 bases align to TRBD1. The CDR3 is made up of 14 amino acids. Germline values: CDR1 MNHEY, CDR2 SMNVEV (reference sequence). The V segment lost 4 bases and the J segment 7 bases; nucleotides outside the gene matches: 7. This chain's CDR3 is CASSSRQGRQPQHF. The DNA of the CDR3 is TGTGCCAGCAGTTCACGACAGGGCAGACAGCCCCAGCATTTT.

The CDR3 DNA reads TGTGCCAGCAGAGGGACAGGGGGCAGAAGGGACTATGGCTACACCTTC. Translation: CASRGTGGRRDYGYTF. This chain uses TRBV2 with TRBJ1-2; TRBD1 aligns across 12 bases. The CDR3 covers 16 residues. Germline-derived CDR1 and CDR2 are SNHLY and FYNNEI. V dropped 6 bases and J dropped 3; count of bases not matched to a gene: 8.

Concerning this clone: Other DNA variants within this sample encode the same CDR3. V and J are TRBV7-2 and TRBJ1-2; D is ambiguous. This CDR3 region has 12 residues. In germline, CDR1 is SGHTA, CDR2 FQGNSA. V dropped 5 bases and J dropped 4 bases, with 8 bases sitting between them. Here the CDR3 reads CASSLQGYGYTF. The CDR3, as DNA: TGTGCCAGCAGCCTGCAAGGCTATGGCTACACCTTC.

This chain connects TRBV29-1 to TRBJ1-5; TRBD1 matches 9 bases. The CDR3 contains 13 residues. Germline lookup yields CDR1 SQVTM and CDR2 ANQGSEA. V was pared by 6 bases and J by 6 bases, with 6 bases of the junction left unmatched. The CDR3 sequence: CSVRTGGSQPQHF. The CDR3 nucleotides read TGCAGCGTGAGAACAGGGGGCAGTCAGCCCCAGCATTTT.

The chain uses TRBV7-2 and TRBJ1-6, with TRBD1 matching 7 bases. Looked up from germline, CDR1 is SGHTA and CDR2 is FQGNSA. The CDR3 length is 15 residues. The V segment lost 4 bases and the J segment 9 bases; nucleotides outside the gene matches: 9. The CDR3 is CASSSTGTAFSPLHF. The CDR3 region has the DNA TGTGCCAGCAGCTCCACCGGGACAGCCTTTTCACCCCTCCACTTT. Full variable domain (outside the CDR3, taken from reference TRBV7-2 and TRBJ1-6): GAGVSQSPSNKVTEKGKDVELRCDPISGHTALYWYRQSLGQGLEFLIYFQGNSAPDKSGLPSDRFSAERTGGSVSTLTIQRTQQEDSAVYLCASSSTGTAFSPLHFGNGTRLTVT.

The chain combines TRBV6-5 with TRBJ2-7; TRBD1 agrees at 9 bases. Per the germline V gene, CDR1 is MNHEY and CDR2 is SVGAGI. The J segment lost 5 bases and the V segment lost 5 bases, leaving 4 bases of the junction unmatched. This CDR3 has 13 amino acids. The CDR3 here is CASSRQGGNEQYF. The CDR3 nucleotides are TGTGCCAGCAGTAGACAGGGGGGGAACGAGCAGTACTTC.

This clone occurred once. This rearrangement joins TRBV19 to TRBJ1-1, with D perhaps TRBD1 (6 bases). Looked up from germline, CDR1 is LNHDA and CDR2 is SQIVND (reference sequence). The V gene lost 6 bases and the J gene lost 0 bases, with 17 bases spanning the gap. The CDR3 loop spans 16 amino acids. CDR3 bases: TGTGCCAGTAGACCCCGGACAGTCTTTATGAACACTGAAGCTTTCTTT. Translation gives CASRPRTVFMNTEAFF.

The DNA of the CDR3 is TGTGCCAGCAGCCTTGGACTAGCGGGAGAATTGGGTGGGGAGCAGTACTTC. Protein: CASSLGLAGELGGEQYF. This chain connects TRBV7-8 to TRBJ2-7; TRBD2 matches at 13 bases. This CDR3 has 17 residues. CDR1 and CDR2 (germline): SGHVS, FQNEAQ. With V trimmed by 5 bases and J by 7 bases, 14 bases remained unmatched.

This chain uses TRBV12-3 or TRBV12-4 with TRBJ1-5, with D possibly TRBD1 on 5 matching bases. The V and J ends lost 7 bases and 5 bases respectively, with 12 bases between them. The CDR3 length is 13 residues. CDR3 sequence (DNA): TGTGCCAGCACCTCCGGGGGGTATCAGCCCCAGCATTTT. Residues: CASTSGGYQPQHF.

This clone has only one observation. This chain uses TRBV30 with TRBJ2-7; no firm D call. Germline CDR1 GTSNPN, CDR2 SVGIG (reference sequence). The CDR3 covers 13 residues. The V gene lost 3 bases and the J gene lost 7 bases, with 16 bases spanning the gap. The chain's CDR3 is CAWSVGLAWEQYF. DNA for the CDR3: TGTGCCTGGAGCGTCGGGCTGGCGTGGGAGCAGTACTTC.

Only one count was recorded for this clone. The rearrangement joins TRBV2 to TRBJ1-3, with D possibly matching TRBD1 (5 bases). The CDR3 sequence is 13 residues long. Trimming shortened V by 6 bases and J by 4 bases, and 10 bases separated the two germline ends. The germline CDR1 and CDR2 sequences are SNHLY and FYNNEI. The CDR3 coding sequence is TGTGCCAGCAGAGTGGGGGTCGGAAACACCATATATTTT. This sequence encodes CASRVGVGNTIYF. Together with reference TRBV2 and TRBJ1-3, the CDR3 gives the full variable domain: EPEVTQTPSHQVTQMGQEVILRCVPISNHLYFYWYRQILGQKVEFLVSFYNNEISEKSEIFDDQFSVERPDGSNFTLKIRSTKLEDSAMYFCASRVGVGNTIYFGEGSWLTVV.

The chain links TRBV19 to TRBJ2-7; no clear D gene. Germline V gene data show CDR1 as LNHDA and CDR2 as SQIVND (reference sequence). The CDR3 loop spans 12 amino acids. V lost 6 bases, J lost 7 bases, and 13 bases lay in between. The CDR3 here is CASRGPNREQYF. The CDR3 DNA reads TGTGCCAGTAGGGGCCCCAATAGGGAGCAGTACTTC. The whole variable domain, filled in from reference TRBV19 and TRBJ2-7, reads DGGITQSPKYLFRKEGQNVTLSCEQNLNHDAMYWYRQDPGQGLRLIYYSQIVNDFQKGDIAEGYSVSREKKESFPLTVTSAQKNPTAFYLCASRGPNREQYFGPGTRLTVT.

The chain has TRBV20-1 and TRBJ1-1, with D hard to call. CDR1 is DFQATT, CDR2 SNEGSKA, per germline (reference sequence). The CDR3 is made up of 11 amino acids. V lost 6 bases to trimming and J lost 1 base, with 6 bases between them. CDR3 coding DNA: TGCAGTGCACATCGGAACACTGAAGCTTTCTTT. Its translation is CSAHRNTEAFF.

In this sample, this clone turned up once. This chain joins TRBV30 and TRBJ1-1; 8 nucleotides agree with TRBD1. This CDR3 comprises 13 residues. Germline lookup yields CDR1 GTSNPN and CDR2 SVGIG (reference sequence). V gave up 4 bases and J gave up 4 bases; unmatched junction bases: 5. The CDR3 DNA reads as TGTGCCTGGACCACACAGGGGGGCACTGAAGCTTTCTTT. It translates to CAWTTQGGTEAFF.

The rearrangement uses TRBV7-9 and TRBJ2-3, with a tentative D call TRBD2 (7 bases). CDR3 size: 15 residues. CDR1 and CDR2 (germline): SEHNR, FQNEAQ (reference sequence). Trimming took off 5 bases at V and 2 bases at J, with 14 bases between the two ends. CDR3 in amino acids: CASSPRGALTDTQYF. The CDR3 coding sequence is TGTGCCAGCAGCCCACGGGGGGCCCTCACAGATACGCAGTATTTT. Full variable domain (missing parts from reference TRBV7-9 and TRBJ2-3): DTGVSQNPRHKITKRGQNVTFRCDPISEHNRLYWYRQTLGQGPEFLTYFQNEAQLEKSRLLSDRFSAERPKGSFSTLEIQRTEQGDSAMYLCASSPRGALTDTQYFGPGTRLTVL.

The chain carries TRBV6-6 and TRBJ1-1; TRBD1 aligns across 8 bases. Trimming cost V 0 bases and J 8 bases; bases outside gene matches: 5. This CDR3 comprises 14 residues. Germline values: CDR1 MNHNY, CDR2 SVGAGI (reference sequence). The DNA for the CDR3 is TGTGCCAGCAGTTACTCATCACAGGGGGGCGAAGCTTTCTTT. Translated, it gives CASSYSSQGGEAFF.